The 21 T cell receptor beta chains below all came from one sample that was sequenced in a study of early T cells in non-severe SARS-CoV-2 infection. TCRdb re-derived calls from the 5' RACE reads in MiXCR, one entry per CDR3 protein. This sample carries about 59,000 distinct CDR3 sequences, about an eighth of them seen once, and the ten largest clones take about 1.4%. The specimen was whole blood. Receptor source: an adult who was a healthcare worker with PCR-confirmed SARS-CoV-2 infection or an uninfected control (not recorded which).

A word on this clonotype: It may be a read error: a sequence one base away is much more abundant. The chain recombines TRBV11-2 with TRBJ2-2; no firm D call. From germline, CDR1 is SGHAT and CDR2 FQNNGV. The CDR3 is 14 amino acids. CDR3 region: CASILRTNTGELFF. The CDR3 region has the DNA TGTGCCAGCATCTTACGGACGAACACCGGGGAGCTGTTTTTT.

At least ten counts were recorded for this clonotype. V usage is TRBV18 and J usage is TRBJ2-5; tentatively, D is TRBD1 or TRBD2 (5 bases each). With 4 bases removed from V and 5 bases from J, the gap between germline ends came to 14 bases. This CDR3 has 14 amino acids. Germline assignment: CDR1 KGHSH and CDR2 LQKENI. CDR3 coding DNA: TGTGCCAGCTCACTCCGGGACGGTCGCGAGACCCAGTACTTC. This codes for CASSLRDGRETQYF.

J is TRBJ1-3 and V is TRBV12-3 or TRBV12-4, with D perhaps TRBD1 (5 bases). V lost 6 bases and J lost 6, with 18 bases in between. The CDR3 is made up of 15 amino acids. CDR3 residues: CASSWGWGDENTIYF. The CDR3 nucleotides are TGTGCCAGCAGCTGGGGGTGGGGGGACGAAAACACCATATATTTT.

The chain uses TRBV3-1 and TRBJ2-1, with unresolved D. The length of the CDR3 is 13 residues. V shed 2 bases and J shed 0 bases, with 2 bases lying between them. Germline CDR1 and CDR2: LGHDT and YNNKEL (reference sequence). The DNA of the CDR3 is TGTGCCAGCAGCCAAATCTCCTACAATGAGCAGTTCTTC. This translates into CASSQISYNEQFF.

The gene calls are TRBV9 and TRBJ1-1, with D possibly matching TRBD1 (5 bases). The germline V gene has CDR1 SGDLS and CDR2 YYNGEE. With 4 bases removed from V and 5 bases from J, the gap between germline ends came to 12 bases. The CDR3 is 13 residues long. The CDR3 loop is CASSPSWGTEAFF. CDR3 nucleotides: TGTGCCAGCAGCCCCTCGTGGGGGACTGAAGCTTTCTTT.

Within the sample, this clonotype is medium-sized. The genes are TRBV2 and TRBJ1-6; 9 bases match TRBD1. J gave up 9 bases and V 6 bases, and 6 bases lay outside the gene matches. The CDR3 consists of 14 residues. Germline CDR1 SNHLY, CDR2 FYNNEI. DNA of the CDR3: TGTGCCAGCAGAGGACAGGGGATTGGTTCACCCCTCCACTTT. Its translation: CASRGQGIGSPLHF.

Concerning this clonotype itself: The junction and the germline gene differ at one end; a read error may be behind it. The gene calls are TRBV6-5 and TRBJ2-1, with 8 bases lining up with TRBD2. Per the germline V gene, CDR1 is MNHEY and CDR2 is SVGAGI. The CDR3 is 15 residues long. The DNA of the CDR3 is TGTGCCAGCAGTTACTCGGTAGCGGGGTTCGATGAGCAGTTCTTT. Amino acids: CASSYSVAGFDEQFF.

This clonotype has ten or more counts. The chain combines TRBV2 with TRBJ2-7; D remains ambiguous. In germline, CDR1 is SNHLY, CDR2 FYNNEI. The CDR3 has 15 amino acids. The ends were cut back, 5 bases at V and 6 bases at J, with 20 bases in the middle. The CDR3 coding sequence is TGTGCCAGCAGTTTCTCAACGGAAGGCTTATCCGAGCAGTACTTC. Translated: CASSFSTEGLSEQYF. Full variable domain (missing parts from reference TRBV2 and TRBJ2-7): EPEVTQTPSHQVTQMGQEVILRCVPISNHLYFYWYRQILGQKVEFLVSFYNNEISEKSEIFDDQFSVERPDGSNFTLKIRSTKLEDSAMYFCASSFSTEGLSEQYFGPGTRLTVT.

This CDR3 is CASSSRVSTQETQYF. CDR3 sequence (DNA): TGTGCCAGCAGCTCCAGGGTTTCCACCCAAGAGACCCAGTACTTC. The chain recombines TRBV7-2 with TRBJ2-5; weak D call: TRBD1 (5 bases). V lost 4 bases and J lost 1, with 13 bases in between. CDR3 size: 15 residues. Germline V gene lookup returns CDR1 SGHTA and CDR2 FQGNSA.

This clonotype was counted a few times. The chain has TRBV20-1 and TRBJ2-2; the D gene could be TRBD1 or TRBD2 (5 bases each). The CDR3 length is 15 residues. Germline V gives CDR1 DFQATT, CDR2 SNEGSKA (reference sequence). The germline V and J ends were trimmed by 3 bases and 4 bases, with 15 bases remaining between them. CDR3 nucleotide sequence: TGCAGTGCTAGTGGGACCCATCGAGCCACCGGGGAGCTGTTTTTT. Protein: CSASGTHRATGELFF.

V is TRBV2 and J is TRBJ2-7; D is ambiguous. V dropped 8 bases and J dropped 1 base, with 12 bases sitting between them. The CDR3 is made up of 13 amino acids. Per germline, CDR1 SNHLY and CDR2 FYNNEI. CDR3 nucleotide sequence: TGTGCCAGCGTACCTCCAGATTCCTACGAGCAGTACTTC. Translation gives CASVPPDSYEQYF. The full variable domain, with the rest looked up from reference TRBV2 and TRBJ2-7, is EPEVTQTPSHQVTQMGQEVILRCVPISNHLYFYWYRQILGQKVEFLVSFYNNEISEKSEIFDDQFSVERPDGSNFTLKIRSTKLEDSAMYFCASVPPDSYEQYFGPGTRLTVT.

The chain recombines TRBV3-1 with TRBJ1-3; D might be TRBD1 (5 bases). Between the trimmed V and J ends, which lost 1 base and 0 bases, there was a span of 13 bases. CDR1 is LGHDT and CDR2 is YNNKEL in the germline V gene (reference sequence). The CDR3 runs to 17 residues. CDR3 in amino acids: CASSQVGRDRSGNTIYF. The CDR3 nucleotides are TGTGCCAGCAGCCAAGTGGGACGGGACCGCTCTGGAAACACCATATATTTT. Complete variable domain (other parts from reference TRBV3-1 and TRBJ1-3): DTAVSQTPKYLVTQMGNDKSIKCEQNLGHDTMYWYKQDSKKFLKIMFSYNNKELIINETVPNRFSPKSPDKAHLNLHINSLELGDSAVYFCASSQVGRDRSGNTIYFGEGSWLTVV.

Only a few counts were recorded for this clonotype. V is TRBV9 and J is TRBJ1-6; D unclear. There are 15 residues in the CDR3. Germline assignment: CDR1 SGDLS and CDR2 YYNGEE. V shed 0 bases and J shed 2 bases, with 6 bases lying between them. CDR3 protein: CASSVGVPYNSPLHF. Written as DNA, the CDR3 is TGTGCCAGCAGCGTAGGGGTTCCCTATAATTCACCCCTCCACTTT.

This clonotype was seen many times. This sequence joins TRBV4-1 and TRBJ2-5; no definite D call. V was pared by 0 bases and J by 2 bases, with 13 bases between. Germline-derived CDR1 and CDR2 are MGHRA and YSYEKL. The CDR3 spans 16 residues. The CDR3 DNA reads TGCGCCAGCAGCCAAGATCTTTGGCTGAATCAAGAGACCCAGTACTTC. As protein: CASSQDLWLNQETQYF.

The chain couples TRBV19 to TRBJ2-7; 9 positions match TRBD1. J was trimmed by 4 bases and V by 3 bases; bases with no gene match: 7. The germline gives CDR1 LNHDA, CDR2 SQIVND (reference sequence). The CDR3 totals 15 residues. The CDR3 here is CASSIMDRGGYEQYF. In nucleotides, the CDR3 is TGTGCCAGTAGTATCATGGACAGGGGCGGATACGAGCAGTACTTC. Filled out from reference TRBV19 and TRBJ2-7, the complete variable domain reads DGGITQSPKYLFRKEGQNVTLSCEQNLNHDAMYWYRQDPGQGLRLIYYSQIVNDFQKGDIAEGYSVSREKKESFPLTVTSAQKNPTAFYLCASSIMDRGGYEQYFGPGTRLTVT.

This clonotype was counted at least ten times. J is TRBJ2-3 and V is TRBV3-1; possible D gene TRBD2, 6 bases. The V end was cut by 0 bases, the J end by 1 base, with 14 bases between. CDR3 length: 17 amino acids. The V gene's germline CDR1 is LGHDT and CDR2 YNNKEL (reference sequence). The CDR3, as DNA: TGTGCCAGCAGCCAAGATCTGGGGGACTTTGGCACAGATACGCAGTATTTT. As protein: CASSQDLGDFGTDTQYF.

A single count supports this clonotype. The chain recombines TRBV18 with TRBJ1-5, with 7 positions matching TRBD1. With 3 bases clipped from V and 6 bases from J, the junction kept 11 bases outside the gene matches. CDR1 is KGHSH and CDR2 is LQKENI in the germline V gene. The CDR3 has 16 residues. The CDR3 is CASSPTTGNHGQPQHF. The CDR3 coding sequence is TGTGCCAGCTCACCTACGACAGGGAACCATGGTCAGCCCCAGCATTTT.

This chain links TRBV11-2 with TRBJ1-2, with 9 bases that match TRBD1. There are 15 residues in the CDR3. Per the germline V gene, CDR1 is SGHAT and CDR2 is FQNNGV. With 6 bases clipped from V and 2 bases from J, the junction kept 7 bases outside the gene matches. As DNA, the CDR3 is TGTGCCAGCAGGTCCCACAGGGGGCCCAACTATGGCTACACCTTC. Protein sequence: CASRSHRGPNYGYTF.

This clonotype has a handful of counts. The chain links TRBV6-1 to TRBJ2-3; TRBD1 aligns across 8 bases. The V segment lost 8 bases and the J segment 0 bases; nucleotides outside the gene matches: 16. From germline, CDR1 is MNHNS and CDR2 SASEGT. This CDR3 is 18 amino acids long. This CDR3 is CASPMGARGPRSTDTQYF. The CDR3 coding sequence is TGTGCCAGCCCTATGGGAGCCAGGGGGCCGCGTAGCACAGATACGCAGTATTTT.

This clonotype was counted a few times. This rearrangement joins TRBV11-2 to TRBJ2-7; 9 bases agree with TRBD1. The CDR3 runs to 15 residues. Trimming cost V 10 bases and J 3 bases; bases outside gene matches: 13. The germline V gene encodes CDR1 SGHAT and CDR2 FQNNGV. The CDR3 DNA is TGTGCCACCCGCAAGGGGACAGGGCTGGGCTACGAGCAGTACTTC. The encoded protein is CATRKGTGLGYEQYF. The full variable domain, completed using reference TRBV11-2 and TRBJ2-7, is EAGVAQSPRYKIIEKRQSVAFWCNPISGHATLYWYQQILGQGPKLLIQFQNNGVVDDSQLPKDRFSAERLKGVDSTLKIQPAKLEDSAVYLCATRKGTGLGYEQYFGPGTRLTVT.

This clonotype was recorded at least ten times. This chain uses TRBV7-2 with TRBJ1-1; D unclear. This CDR3 is built from 15 residues. Germline values: CDR1 SGHTA, CDR2 FQGNSA. Trimming left V 1 base short and J 0 bases short, with 9 bases between. This CDR3 is CASSLGASLNTEAFF. CDR3 bases: TGTGCCAGCAGCTTAGGGGCATCTCTGAACACTGAAGCTTTCTTT.